This T cell receptor (beta chain) was captured in a study of T cells expressing NK-cell markers. TCRdb processed the 5' RACE reads again and assigns one entry to each CDR3 protein, with no DNA. In all, the sample yields hundreds of thousands of distinct CDR3 sequences. This clonotype was obtained from a man aged 18 to 29 in good health. Source material: blood T cells: a sorted CD56 or NKG2C T cell subset, CD4+ or CD8+ T cells, or bulk PBMC T cells (not recorded which).

The CDR3 here is CGAGEWGTDTQYF. The chain carries TRBV20-1 and TRBJ2-3; as DNA is missing, the TRBD1 call by TCRdb cannot be tested. Germline CDR1 and CDR2: DFQATT and SNEGSKA (reference sequence). The CDR3 runs to 13 residues.